These 10 T cell receptor beta chains originate from one sample sequenced in a study of breast tumors, draining lymph nodes, adjacent tissues. Using its own MiXCR run on the multiplex PCR reads, TCRdb lists one record per CDR3 protein. The profile covers about 180,000 distinct CDR3 sequences, with roughly 30% appearing a single time and around 4% taken by the ten largest. Breast cancer patients provided tissue from their axillary draining lymph nodes. Sequencing used axillary lymph node tissue. These TCRs come from a female donor with breast cancer. Some clones in this sample may be carry-over from other donors' samples.

The chain employs TRBV20-1 and TRBJ1-2; D may be TRBD1 (5 bases). This CDR3 has 14 residues. Trimming took 4 bases from V and 5 from J, leaving 17 bases between them. Germline CDR1 is DFQATT and CDR2 is SNEGSKA (reference sequence). The CDR3 loop is CSATLSGTIYGYTF. The CDR3 nucleotides are TGCAGTGCTACCCTTAGCGGGACGATTTATGGCTACACCTTC.

This clonotype has only a few counts. The genes are TRBV6-1 and TRBJ2-7; D possibly matches TRBD1 or TRBD2 (5 bases each). Looked up from germline, CDR1 is MNHNS and CDR2 is SASEGT. V was cut by 4 bases and J by 3 bases, with 13 bases left in between. The CDR3 consists of 14 residues. The CDR3, as DNA: TGTGCCAGCAGTGTCGGGACCTACCTCTACGAGCAGTACTTC. Amino acids: CASSVGTYLYEQYF.

The sample holds one count of this clonotype. The rearrangement uses TRBV2 and TRBJ2-5; D might be TRBD1 (7 bases). The CDR3 totals 17 residues. V lost 1 base and J 6 bases, leaving 21 bases between the germline ends. CDR1 is SNHLY and CDR2 is FYNNEI in the germline V gene. The CDR3 spells CASSEGQGSGGLKTQYF. Here the CDR3 DNA reads TGTGCCAGCAGTGAAGGACAGGGAAGTGGGGGGCTCAAGACCCAGTACTTC.

This clonotype was observed at least ten times. The chain is built from TRBV12-3 or TRBV12-4 and TRBJ1-6, with 7 bases matching TRBD1. V lost 6 bases to trimming and J lost 7 bases; unmatched junction nucleotides: 6. The length of the CDR3 is 14 residues. This CDR3 is CASSPTGPNSPLHF. The CDR3, as DNA: TGTGCCAGCAGCCCGACAGGGCCCAATTCACCCCTCCACTTT.

The table lists this clonotype with a few counts. The chain couples TRBV27 to TRBJ2-7, with 12 bases lining up with TRBD2. V lost 5 bases, J lost 4 bases, and 6 bases stayed unmatched. The CDR3 contains 15 residues. Germline values: CDR1 MNHEY, CDR2 SMNVEV (reference sequence). The CDR3 sequence: CASSTPGLAGYEQYF. The CDR3 DNA reads as TGTGCCAGCAGTACGCCGGGACTAGCGGGTTACGAGCAGTACTTC.

This clonotype has at least ten counts. V is TRBV20-1 and J is TRBJ2-5; tentative D call: TRBD2 (5 bases). The CDR3 consists of 18 residues. CDR1 is DFQATT, CDR2 SNEGSKA, per germline (reference sequence). V was cut by 0 bases and J by 5 bases, with 25 bases left in between. The CDR3 is CSARDKLSSRGGRETQYF. The CDR3 DNA reads as TGCAGTGCTAGAGATAAGCTCTCATCTAGAGGAGGCAGGGAGACCCAGTACTTC.

This clonotype was detected ten times or more. CDR3 bases: TGTGCCGGGGGCCGAGGACAGGGTAATTCACCCCTCCACTTT. Protein sequence: CAGGRGQGNSPLHF. The rearrangement uses TRBV2 and TRBJ1-6; 8 bases map to TRBD1. V shed 11 bases, J shed 6 bases, and the junction held 9 bases outside the gene matches. Per germline, CDR1 SNHLY and CDR2 FYNNEI. This CDR3 comprises 14 residues.

Only a few counts were recorded for this clonotype. A read error may explain this, as a much larger clone is one base away. The V gene is TRBV20-1, the J gene TRBJ2-1, with 10 bases that match TRBD2. The CDR3 consists of 18 residues. In germline, CDR1 is DFQATT, CDR2 SNEGSKA (reference sequence). The CDR3 nucleotides read TGCAGTGCTAGAGATCGGCTAGCGGGGGCATACTCCTACAATGAGCAGCTCTTC. This gives the protein CSARDRLAGAYSYNEQLF.

Details on this clonotype: This could be a read error, since a much larger clone is one nucleotide away. This sequence joins TRBV5-4 and TRBJ2-3; the D gene is possibly TRBD2 (5 bases). Trimming removed 4 bases from V and 0 bases from J, with 12 bases in between. CDR1 SGHNT and CDR2 YYREEE come from the germline V gene (reference sequence). The CDR3 runs 15 residues. CDR3 in amino acids: CASSRARASTDTQYF. The CDR3 nucleotides read TGTGCCAGCAGCCGGGCGCGGGCGAGCACAGATACGCAGTATTTT.

This clonotype was observed once. A clone one base away is much larger, so this may be a read error. The gene calls are TRBV6-5 and TRBJ1-5; TRBD1 aligns across 8 bases. With V trimmed by 5 bases and J by 5 bases, 5 bases remained unmatched. This CDR3 contains 14 residues. Germline lookup yields CDR1 MNHEY and CDR2 SVGAGI. DNA for the CDR3: TGTGCCAGCAGTCAAAGACAGGGGTATCAGCCCCAGCATTTT. It is translated as CASSQRQGYQPQHF.